What follows is one T cell receptor beta chain and its context. These data belong to a study of blood T cell repertoires in COVID-19. The wider study: The analysed material was cDNA or gDNA that came from T cells, B-cell-depleted T cells, or PBMCs.

The length of the CDR3 is 16 residues. Trimming left V 4 bases short and J 5 bases short, with 21 bases between. CDR1 and CDR2 from the germline V gene are MRHNA and SNTAGT. TCRdb keeps only in-frame clones here, not all; method: immunoSEQ multiplex PCR. The sample lists 200,000 to 250,000 clones, 70% to 90% occurring once. This chain joins TRBV6-4 and TRBJ2-7, with no clear D. Material: PBMCs or T cells enriched from blood (not recorded which). The receptor comes from a man in his fifties or sixties who had been exposed to COVID-19. The CDR3: CASSVLEVGVIHEQYV. The CDR3 region has the DNA TGTGCCAGCAGTGTACTTGAGGTAGGTGTAATCCACGAGCAGTACGTC.